This is a list of T cell receptor beta chains from one sample in a study of CD8+ T cells in alopecia areata. Some clones are missing from TCRdb's copy, which holds only in-frame ones; the method was immunoSEQ multiplex PCR. The sample shows approximately 200,000 clones, 60% to 70% of them seen only once. Sample: CD4+ T cells sorted from blood, taken at week 4, from a patient treated with tofacitinib. These receptors were obtained from a human donor with alopecia areata. Each CDR3 is given with its conserved first and last residue. D genes are given only for firm matches. Size is omitted from some rows. Given values are once, few, many or a class for expanded clones.

>TRBV30|16|.|.|TRBJ2-5
CAWSWSTGTPRETQYF
>TRBV7-8|17|.|few|TRBJ1-4
CASSLDVDRPTNEKLFF
>TRBV29-1|11|.|once|TRBJ1-1
CSVVTRAEAFF
>TRBV30|12|.|few|TRBJ1-2
CAWTRGNYGYTF
>TRBV7-2|16|.|.|TRBJ2-6
CASSLKGVSGANVLTF
>TRBV25-1|13|.|few|TRBJ2-7
CASSDTDLYEQYF
>TRBV7-2|16|.|few|TRBJ2-4
CASSFSEGFAKNIQYF
>TRBV30|11|.|.|TRBJ2-5
CSSGQKETQYF
>TRBV29-1|15|.|.|TRBJ2-3
CSVEAGALLADTQYF
>TRBV11-2|13|TRBD1|.|TRBJ2-2
CASSSDRTGELFF
>TRBV7-2|15|TRBD2|.|TRBJ2-3
CASRPQAGGTDTQYF
>TRBV11-1|16|.|.|TRBJ1-1
CASNPGRVRRNTEAFF
>TRBV4-3|15|TRBD1|.|TRBJ1-6
CASSSGTGSNSPLHF
>TRBV27|17|TRBD1|few|TRBJ2-6
CASRLRGPRSGANVLTF
>TRBV6-6|13|TRBD2|.|TRBJ2-5
CGARTSGGETQYF
>TRBV7-2|13|.|.|TRBJ2-5
CASSFQGRETQYF
>TRBV5-1|15|.|.|TRBJ2-2
CASSLAVASAGELFF
>TRBV19|15|TRBD1|.|TRBJ1-1
CASSIPTGKGTEAFF
>TRBV10-3|14|.|.|TRBJ1-5
CATGGLPANQPQHF
>TRBV29-1|16|TRBD1|.|TRBJ2-1
CSVETGDAESYNEQFF
>TRBV30|13|.|.|TRBJ1-2
CAGTRGENYGYTF
>TRBV5-1|15|TRBD1|.|TRBJ1-2
CASSLVQGANYGYTF
>TRBV6-5|15|.|.|TRBJ2-3
CASRASATYTDTQYF
>TRBV29-1|13|TRBD2|.|TRBJ2-5
CSSTSGGQETQYF
>TRBV5-6|17|.|.|TRBJ2-7
CASSRPPGRQFPSEQYF
>TRBV28|14|.|.|TRBJ2-2
CASSLAGDTGELFF